This TCR beta chain was recovered during a study of metastatic and nonmetastatic thyroid tumors. The CDR3 length is 14 residues. Per the germline V gene, CDR1 is MDHEN and CDR2 is SYDVKM. Deletions cut 7 bases from V and 3 bases from J, with 13 bases between. In the case of this clone: Its target is unknown.

Study-level findings and limits: It was reported that TCR beta diversity was significantly higher in malignant thyroid tumors than benign nodules, in blood and tumor.

Every patient underwent thyroid surgery untreated. TCRdb re-called the PCR reads through MiXCR. This sample has more than 15,000 clones, with under 35% found just once. This TCR was recovered from a female donor with papillary thyroid cancer or a benign thyroid nodule (not recorded which). Some clones in this sample may be carry-over from other donors' samples. The V gene is TRBV28, the J gene TRBJ1-3; no clear D gene. Sequencing was done on a sample of adjacent normal tissue. DNA of the CDR3: TGTGCCAGCATAGGGAGCGGAGGTGGAAACACCATATATTTT. Amino acids: CASIGSGGGNTIYF.